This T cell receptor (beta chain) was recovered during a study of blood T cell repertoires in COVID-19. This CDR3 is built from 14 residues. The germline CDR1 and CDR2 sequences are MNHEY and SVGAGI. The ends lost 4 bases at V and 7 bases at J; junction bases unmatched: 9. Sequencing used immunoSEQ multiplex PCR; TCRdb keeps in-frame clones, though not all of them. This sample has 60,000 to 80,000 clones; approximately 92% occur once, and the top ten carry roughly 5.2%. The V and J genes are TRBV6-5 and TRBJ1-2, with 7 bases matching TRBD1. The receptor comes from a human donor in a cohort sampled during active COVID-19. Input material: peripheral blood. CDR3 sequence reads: CASSLQGFTGGYTF. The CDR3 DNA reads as TGTGCCAGCAGTTTACAGGGGTTTACTGGTGGCTACACCTTC.